This TCR beta chain emerged from a study of T cells in Graves' hyperthyroidism and ophthalmopathy. Germline V lookup: CDR1 LNHDA, CDR2 SQIVND (reference sequence). V was clipped by 3 bases and J by 6 bases; unmatched bases: 9. The CDR3 loop spans 15 amino acids. It was RNA transcripts that yielded the amplified TCR beta CDR3 regions. In the first-round RT-PCR of the TCR CDR3, the HTBI primer set was used. MiXCR, applied by TCRdb to the multiplex PCR reads, yields one record per CDR3 protein. Here the sample spans roughly 580,000 distinct CDR3 sequences, approximately 13% being singletons. The specimen was blood. The chain recombines TRBV19 with TRBJ2-7; 9 bases fit TRBD1. The sequence was collected from a woman aged 25 to 39 with Graves' hyperthyroidism that later progressed to Graves' ophthalmopathy. The CDR3 nucleotides are TGTGCCAGTAGTATCGGCGCCGGGACAGGGACCGAGCAGTACTTC. Its protein is CASSIGAGTGTEQYF.